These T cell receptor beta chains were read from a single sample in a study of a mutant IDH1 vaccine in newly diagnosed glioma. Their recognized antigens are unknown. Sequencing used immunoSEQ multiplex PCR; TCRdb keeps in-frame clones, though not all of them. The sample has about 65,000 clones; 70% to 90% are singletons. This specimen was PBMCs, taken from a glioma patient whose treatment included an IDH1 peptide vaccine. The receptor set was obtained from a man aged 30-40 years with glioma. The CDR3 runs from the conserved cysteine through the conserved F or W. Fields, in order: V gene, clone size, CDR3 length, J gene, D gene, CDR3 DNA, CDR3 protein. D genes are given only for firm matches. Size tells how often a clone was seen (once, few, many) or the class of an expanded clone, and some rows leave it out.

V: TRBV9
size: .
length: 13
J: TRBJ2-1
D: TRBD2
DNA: TGTGCCAGCGGTGAAACTAGCGTCGATGAGCAGTTCTTC
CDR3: CASGETSVDEQFF

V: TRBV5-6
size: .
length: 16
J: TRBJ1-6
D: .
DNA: TGTGCCAGCAGCTTGGTGGGGGCCTCCTATAATTCACCCCTCCACTTT
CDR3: CASSLVGASYNSPLHF

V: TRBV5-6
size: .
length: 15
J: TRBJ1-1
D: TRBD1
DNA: TGTGCCAGCAGCTACGGGACAGGGGATCCGACTGAAGCTTTCTTT
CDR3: CASSYGTGDPTEAFF

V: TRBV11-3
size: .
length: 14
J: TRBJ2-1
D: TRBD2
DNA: TGTGCCAGCAGCTTCACGGGACTAAACAATGAGCAGTTCTTC
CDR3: CASSFTGLNNEQFF

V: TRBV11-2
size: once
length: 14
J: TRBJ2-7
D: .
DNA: TGTGCCAGCAGCTTCGCCCAGATCTCCTACGAGCAGTACTTC
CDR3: CASSFAQISYEQYF

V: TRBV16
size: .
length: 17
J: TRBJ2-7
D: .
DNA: TGTGCCAGCAGCCACCGCAGGGCGCGTGCTGACGCCTACGAGCAGTACTTC
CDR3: CASSHRRARADAYEQYF

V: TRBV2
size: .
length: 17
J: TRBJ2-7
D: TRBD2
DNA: TGTGCCAGCAGTGAGATCGGGACTAGCGGGGTGAAATACGAGCAGTACTTC
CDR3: CASSEIGTSGVKYEQYF

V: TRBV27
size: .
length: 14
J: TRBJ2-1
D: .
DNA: TGTGCCAGCAGTTTATTCGCGGGCTTCTACGAGCAGTTCTTC
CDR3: CASSLFAGFYEQFF

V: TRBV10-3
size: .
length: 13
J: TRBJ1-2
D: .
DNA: TGTGCCATCAAGGGTGGGGGATACGAAGTCTACACCTTC
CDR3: CAIKGGGYEVYTF

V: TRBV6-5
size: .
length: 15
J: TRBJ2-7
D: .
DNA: TGTGCCAGTTATCCCGGGGGAGCTAGCTCCTACGAGCAGTACTTC
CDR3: CASYPGGASSYEQYF

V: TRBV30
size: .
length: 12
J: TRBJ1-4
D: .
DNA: TGTGCCTGGAGTCCCTTTGGTGAAAAACTGTTTTTT
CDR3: CAWSPFGEKLFF

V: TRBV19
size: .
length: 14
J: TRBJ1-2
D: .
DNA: TGTGCCAGTAGTACAACGACGGTGAATTGGGGCTACACCTTC
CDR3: CASSTTTVNWGYTF

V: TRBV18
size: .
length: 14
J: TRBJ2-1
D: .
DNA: TGTGCCAGCTCACCACCGGGCAGGGTGAGTGAGCAGTTCTTC
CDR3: CASSPPGRVSEQFF

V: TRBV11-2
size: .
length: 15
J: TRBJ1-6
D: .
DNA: TGTGCCAGCAGCTCCCATAAGTCCTATAATTCACCCCTCCACTTT
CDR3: CASSSHKSYNSPLHF

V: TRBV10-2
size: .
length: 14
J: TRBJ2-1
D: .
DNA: TGCGCCAGCAGTGATCGAGGTACGGGCAATGAGCAGTTCTTC
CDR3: CASSDRGTGNEQFF